This T cell receptor beta chain was identified in a study of blood T cells in healthy people across ages. For the second PCR, which ran for 7 to 11 cycles, a sample-barcoded 5' primer and a J-beta primer mix were used. From the 5' RACE reads, TCRdb called clonotypes with MiXCR, one entry per CDR3 protein. Of over a million distinct CDR3 sequences listed, 35% to 50% were seen once; the top ten hold about 19%. Germline V gene lookup returns CDR1 ENHRY and CDR2 SYGVKD. The CDR3 covers 15 residues. V dropped 5 bases and J dropped 11 bases, with 24 bases sitting between them. The sequence came from a woman aged 60 to 75 in good health. The chain links TRBV10-3 to TRBJ2-5, with D possibly matching TRBD2 (7 bases). Sequenced input: blood. CDR3 sequence: CAISPTRGAAYGQYF. CDR3 bases: TGTGCCATCAGTCCGACACGGGGGGCGGCCTACGGGCAGTACTTC.